The 3 T cell receptor beta chains in this list originate from one sample, sequenced in a study of graft-versus-host responses after intestinal transplantation. Profiling relied on immunoSEQ multiplex PCR, and the TCRdb table lists in-frame clones only, not all of them. In the table there are 8,000 to 13,000 clones, just over 30% of which are singletons. The sequencing used alloreactive CD4+ T cells from a mixed lymphocyte reaction culture, collected before transplantation. The subset was: CFSE-low proliferating T cells sorted from roughly six-day pre-transplant mixed lymphocyte reaction (GvH or HvG direction). These receptors were taken from a human patient who was an organ donor for intestinal transplantation.

This rearrangement joins TRBV28 to TRBJ1-1, with 9 bases aligning to TRBD1. Germline assignment: CDR1 MDHEN and CDR2 SYDVKM. The CDR3 length is 16 residues. J lost 10 bases, V lost 4 bases, and 16 bases had no gene match. The CDR3 sequence: CASSSPGTGLNIIAFF. The CDR3 coding sequence is TGTGCCAGCAGTTCCCCCGGGACAGGGCTCAACATAATAGCTTTCTTT.

In its sample, this clone was seen once. The DNA for the CDR3 is TGTGCCAGCAGTTTCGGCCGATCCTTGGGAAACCCGAAAGCTTTCTTT. Translated: CASSFGRSLGNPKAFF. The rearrangement links TRBV28 to TRBJ1-1; no clear D gene. The CDR3 sequence is 16 residues long. V lost 3 bases to trimming and J lost 9 bases, with 23 bases between them. Germline-derived CDR1 and CDR2 are MDHEN and SYDVKM.

V usage is TRBV28 and J usage is TRBJ1-2; D is uncertain. Trimming took off 1 base at V and 1 base at J, with 7 bases between the two ends. CDR3 length equals 14 residues. The V gene's germline CDR1 is MDHEN and CDR2 SYDVKM. The CDR3 is CASSLSGFNYGYTF. In DNA, the CDR3 is TGTGCCAGCAGTTTATCCGGCTTTAACTATGGCTACACCTTC.